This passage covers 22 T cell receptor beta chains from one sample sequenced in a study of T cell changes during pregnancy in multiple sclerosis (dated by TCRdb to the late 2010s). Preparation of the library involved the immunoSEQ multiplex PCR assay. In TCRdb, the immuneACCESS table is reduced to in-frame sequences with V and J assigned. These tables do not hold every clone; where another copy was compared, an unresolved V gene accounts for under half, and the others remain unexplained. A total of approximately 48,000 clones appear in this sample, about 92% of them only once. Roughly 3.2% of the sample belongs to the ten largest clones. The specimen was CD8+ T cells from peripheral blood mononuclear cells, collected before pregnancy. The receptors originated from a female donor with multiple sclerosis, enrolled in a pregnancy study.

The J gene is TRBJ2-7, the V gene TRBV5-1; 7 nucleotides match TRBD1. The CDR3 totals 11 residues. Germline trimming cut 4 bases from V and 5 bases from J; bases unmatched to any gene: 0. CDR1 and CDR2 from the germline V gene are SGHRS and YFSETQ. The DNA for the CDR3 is TGCGCCAGCAGCCAGGGGGACGAGCAGTACTTC. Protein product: CASSQGDEQYF.

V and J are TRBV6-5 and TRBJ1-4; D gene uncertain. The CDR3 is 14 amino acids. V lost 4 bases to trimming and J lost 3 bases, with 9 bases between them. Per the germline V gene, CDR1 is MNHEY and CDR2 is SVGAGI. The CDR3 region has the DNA TGTGCCAGCAGTTCGTATTCGGCTAATGAAAAACTGTTTTTT. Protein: CASSSYSANEKLFF.

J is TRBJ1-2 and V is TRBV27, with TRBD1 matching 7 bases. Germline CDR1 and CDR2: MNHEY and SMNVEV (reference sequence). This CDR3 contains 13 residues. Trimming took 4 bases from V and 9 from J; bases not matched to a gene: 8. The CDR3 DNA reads TGTGCCAGCAGTTCCCACTCAGGGGGTCGCTACACCTTC. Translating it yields CASSSHSGGRYTF.

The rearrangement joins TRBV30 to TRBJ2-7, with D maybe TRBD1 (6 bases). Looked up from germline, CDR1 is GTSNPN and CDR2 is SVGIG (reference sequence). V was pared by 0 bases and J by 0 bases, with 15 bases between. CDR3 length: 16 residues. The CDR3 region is CAWSVQGRRSSYEQYF. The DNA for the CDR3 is TGTGCCTGGAGTGTACAGGGCCGACGAAGCTCCTACGAGCAGTACTTC.

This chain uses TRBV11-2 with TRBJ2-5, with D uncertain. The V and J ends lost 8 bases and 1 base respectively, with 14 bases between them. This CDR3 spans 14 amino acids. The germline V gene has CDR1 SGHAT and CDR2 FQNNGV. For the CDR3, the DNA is TGTGCCAGCTCCCTTATGGGCCCCCAAGAGACCCAGTACTTC. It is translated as CASSLMGPQETQYF.

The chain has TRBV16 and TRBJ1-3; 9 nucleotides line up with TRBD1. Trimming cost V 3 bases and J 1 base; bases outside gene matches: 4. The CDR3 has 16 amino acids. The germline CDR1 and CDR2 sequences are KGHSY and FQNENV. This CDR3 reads CASSHFGTGSGNTIYF. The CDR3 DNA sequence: TGTGCCAGCAGCCATTTTGGGACAGGGTCTGGAAACACCATATATTTT.

The CDR3 here is CASSPSAGYNEQFF. The CDR3 DNA follows: TGTGCCAGCAGTCCTTCCGCGGGCTACAATGAGCAGTTCTTC. The rearrangement joins TRBV7-9 to TRBJ2-1; D perhaps matches TRBD2 (5 bases). The CDR3 is 14 residues long. Germline V gene sequence: CDR1 SEHNR, CDR2 FQNEAQ (reference sequence). V was cut by 6 bases and J by 3 bases, with 12 bases left in between. The full variable domain, its missing parts supplied by reference TRBV7-9 and TRBJ2-1, is DTGVSQNPRHKITKRGQNVTFRCDPISEHNRLYWYRQTLGQGPEFLTYFQNEAQLEKSRLLSDRFSAERPKGSFSTLEIQRTEQGDSAMYLCASSPSAGYNEQFFGPGTRLTVL.

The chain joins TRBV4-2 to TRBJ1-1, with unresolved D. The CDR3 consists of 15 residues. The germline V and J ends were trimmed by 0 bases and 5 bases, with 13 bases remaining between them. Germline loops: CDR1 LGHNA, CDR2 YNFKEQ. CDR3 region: CASSQEGSGGTEAFF. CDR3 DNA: TGTGCCAGCAGCCAAGAGGGCAGCGGCGGAACTGAAGCTTTCTTT.

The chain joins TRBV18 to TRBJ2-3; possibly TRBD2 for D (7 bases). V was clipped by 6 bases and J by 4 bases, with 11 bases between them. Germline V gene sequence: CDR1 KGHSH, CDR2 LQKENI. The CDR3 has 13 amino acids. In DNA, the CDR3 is TGTGCCAGCTCGGGGGGGGCCCCAGATACGCAGTATTTT. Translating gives CASSGGAPDTQYF. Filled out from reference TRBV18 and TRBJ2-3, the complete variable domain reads NAGVMQNPRHLVRRRGQEARLRCSPMKGHSHVYWYRQLPEEGLKFMVYLQKENIIDESGMPKERFSAEFPKEGPSILRIQQVVRGDSAAYFCASSGGAPDTQYFGPGTRLTVL.

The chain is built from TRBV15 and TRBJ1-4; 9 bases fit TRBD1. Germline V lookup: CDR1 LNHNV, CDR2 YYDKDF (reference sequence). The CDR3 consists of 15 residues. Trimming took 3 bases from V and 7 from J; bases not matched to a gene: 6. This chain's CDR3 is CATSSQTGGVEKLFF. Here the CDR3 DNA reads TGTGCCACCAGCAGCCAAACAGGGGGCGTTGAAAAACTGTTTTTT.

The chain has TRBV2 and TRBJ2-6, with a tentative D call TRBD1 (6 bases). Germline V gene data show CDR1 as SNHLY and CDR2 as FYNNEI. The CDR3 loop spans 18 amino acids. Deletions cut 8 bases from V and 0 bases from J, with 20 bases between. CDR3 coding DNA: TGTGCCAGCTACACCGGACAGTTCACGAGCTCTGGGGCCAACGTCCTGACTTTC. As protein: CASYTGQFTSSGANVLTF.

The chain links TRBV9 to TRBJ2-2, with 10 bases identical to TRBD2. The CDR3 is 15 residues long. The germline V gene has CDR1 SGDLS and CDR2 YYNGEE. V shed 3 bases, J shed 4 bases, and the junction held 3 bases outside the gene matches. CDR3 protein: CASSGSSGGTGELFF. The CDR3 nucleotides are TGTGCCAGCAGCGGGTCTAGCGGGGGCACCGGGGAGCTGTTTTTT.

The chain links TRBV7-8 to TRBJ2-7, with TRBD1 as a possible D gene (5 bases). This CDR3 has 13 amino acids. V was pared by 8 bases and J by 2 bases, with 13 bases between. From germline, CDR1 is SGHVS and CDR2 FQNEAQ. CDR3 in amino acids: CASGLQGPYEQYF. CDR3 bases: TGTGCCAGCGGGCTCCAGGGTCCCTACGAGCAGTACTTC.

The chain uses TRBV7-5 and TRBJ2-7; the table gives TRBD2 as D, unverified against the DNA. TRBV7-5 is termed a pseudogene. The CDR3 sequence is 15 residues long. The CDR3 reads CVRSLCTSSCYEQYF. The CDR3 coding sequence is TGTGTCAGAAGCTTATGTACTAGCAGTTGCTACGAGCAGTACTTC.

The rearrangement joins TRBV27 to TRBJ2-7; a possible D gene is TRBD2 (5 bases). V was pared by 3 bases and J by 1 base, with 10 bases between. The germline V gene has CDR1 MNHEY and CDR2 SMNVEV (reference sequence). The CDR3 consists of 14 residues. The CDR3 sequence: CASSFGSRSYEQYF. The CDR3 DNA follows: TGTGCCAGCAGTTTTGGGAGTAGGTCCTACGAGCAGTACTTC.

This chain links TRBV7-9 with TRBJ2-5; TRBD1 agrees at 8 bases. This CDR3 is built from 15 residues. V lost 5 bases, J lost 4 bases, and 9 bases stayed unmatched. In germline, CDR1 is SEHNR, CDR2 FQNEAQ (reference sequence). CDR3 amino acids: CASSPGTGVGETQYF. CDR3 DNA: TGTGCCAGCAGCCCGGGGACAGGAGTTGGAGAGACCCAGTACTTC.

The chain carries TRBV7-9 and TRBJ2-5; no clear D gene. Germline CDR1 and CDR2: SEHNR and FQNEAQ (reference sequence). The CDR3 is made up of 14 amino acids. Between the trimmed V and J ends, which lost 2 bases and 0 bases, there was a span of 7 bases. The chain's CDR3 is CASSLPGNQETQYF. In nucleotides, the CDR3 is TGTGCCAGCAGCTTACCAGGAAACCAAGAGACCCAGTACTTC.

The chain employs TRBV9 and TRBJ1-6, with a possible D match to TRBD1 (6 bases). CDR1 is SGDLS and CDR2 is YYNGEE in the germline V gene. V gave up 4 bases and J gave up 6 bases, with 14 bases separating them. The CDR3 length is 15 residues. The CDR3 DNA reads TGTGCCAGCAGCCCGGGGGGGGCAAGTAATTCACCCCTCCACTTT. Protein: CASSPGGASNSPLHF.

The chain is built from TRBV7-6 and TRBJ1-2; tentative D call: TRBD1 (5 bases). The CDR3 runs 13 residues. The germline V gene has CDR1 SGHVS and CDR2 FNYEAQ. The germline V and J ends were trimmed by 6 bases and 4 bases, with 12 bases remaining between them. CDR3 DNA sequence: TGTGCCAGCAGGAGGGACTCCTCCTATGGCTACACCTTC. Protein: CASRRDSSYGYTF.

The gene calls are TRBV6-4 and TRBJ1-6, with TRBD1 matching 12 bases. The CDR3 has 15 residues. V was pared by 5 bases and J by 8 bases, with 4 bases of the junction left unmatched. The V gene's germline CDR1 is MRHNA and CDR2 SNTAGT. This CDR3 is CASSPGTGGDSPLHF. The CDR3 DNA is TGTGCCAGCAGTCCCGGGACAGGGGGCGATTCACCCCTCCACTTT.

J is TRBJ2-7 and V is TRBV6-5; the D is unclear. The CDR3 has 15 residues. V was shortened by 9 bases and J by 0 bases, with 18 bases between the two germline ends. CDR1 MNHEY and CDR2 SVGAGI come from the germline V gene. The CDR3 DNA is TGTGCCAGTCCCCCAGGCCTCAAAAGCTCCTACGAGCAGTACTTC. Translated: CASPPGLKSSYEQYF.

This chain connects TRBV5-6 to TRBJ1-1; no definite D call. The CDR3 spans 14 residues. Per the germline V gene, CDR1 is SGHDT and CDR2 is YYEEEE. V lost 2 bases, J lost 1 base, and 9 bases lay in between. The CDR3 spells CASSFPTENTEAFF. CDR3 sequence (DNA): TGTGCCAGCAGCTTCCCGACTGAGAACACTGAAGCTTTCTTT.